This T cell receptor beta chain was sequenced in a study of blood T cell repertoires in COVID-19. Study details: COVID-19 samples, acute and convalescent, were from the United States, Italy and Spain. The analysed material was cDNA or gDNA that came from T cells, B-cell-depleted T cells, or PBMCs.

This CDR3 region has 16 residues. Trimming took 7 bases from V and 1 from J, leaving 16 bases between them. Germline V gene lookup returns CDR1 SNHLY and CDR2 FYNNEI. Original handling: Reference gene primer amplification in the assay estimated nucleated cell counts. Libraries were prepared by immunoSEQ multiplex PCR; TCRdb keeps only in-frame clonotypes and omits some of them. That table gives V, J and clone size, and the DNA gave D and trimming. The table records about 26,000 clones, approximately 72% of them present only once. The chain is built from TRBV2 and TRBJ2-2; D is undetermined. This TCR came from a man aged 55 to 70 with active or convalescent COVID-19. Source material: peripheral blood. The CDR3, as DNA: TGTGCCAGCACCAGGCAGCTGATAATGAACACCGGGGAGCTGTTTTTT. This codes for CASTRQLIMNTGELFF.